This T cell receptor beta chain was captured by sequencing in a study of naive and memory T cell subsets. V was pared by 8 bases and J by 4 bases, with 11 bases between. The CDR3 contains 12 residues. Germline loops: CDR1 LNHDA, CDR2 SQIVND (reference sequence). Reverse transcription of blood and skin TCR RNA was primed at alpha and beta constant regions. TCRdb re-derived calls from the 5' RACE reads in MiXCR, one entry per CDR3 protein. Here the sample spans roughly 26,000 distinct CDR3 sequences, under 30% being singletons. Adult healthy volunteers gave 2.5 ml peripheral blood for whole-blood RNA. The library had UMIs added by 3' ligation of an oligonucleotide to TCR cDNA. Unsorted total RNA, roughly 1 to 1000 ng, was DNase treated before reverse transcription. This clonotype has a count of ten or more.

This TCR was sampled from a female donor in good health. This chain joins TRBV19 and TRBJ1-2, with unresolved D. CDR3 sequence reads: CASAGSGYGYTF. CDR3 DNA: TGTGCCAGTGCGGGGAGCGGCTATGGCTACACCTTC.